The 2 T cell receptor beta chains presented below share a single source sample, sequenced in a study of T-cell reconstitution after alpha-beta-depleted transplantation in children (dated by TCRdb to about 2016). The protocol used for the library was PCR. The sequencer was an Illumina HiSeq 2500. TCR library preparation used molecular barcoding, with unique molecular identifiers applied to normalize quantification of the TCRbeta repertoire. TCRdb took the public reads, trimmed them with fastp at Q25, ran MiXCR for clone calling and kept in-frame beta chains. A single entry per CDR3 protein holds the most common genes and DNA from its merged rows. Across this sample there are under 300,000 distinct CDR3 sequences, with over 9.5% seen only once. Clones ranked in the top ten supply roughly 5.1% of the sample. The material sequenced was PBMCs from the stem cell graft donor, taken from the stem cell graft. These receptors all come from a human donor who donated a stem cell graft to a child with SCID.

This clonotype has at least ten counts. J is TRBJ2-5 and V is TRBV28; D is possibly TRBD2 (5 bases). Germline values: CDR1 MDHEN, CDR2 SYDVKM. V lost 3 bases and J lost 5, with 13 bases in between. The CDR3 consists of 14 residues. The CDR3 loop reads CASSFTGLGETQYF. CDR3 in DNA: TGTGCCAGCAGTTTCACGGGGTTAGGCGAGACCCAGTACTTC.

The chain carries TRBV20-1 and TRBJ2-1; weak D call: TRBD1 (7 bases). Germline CDR1 is DFQATT and CDR2 is SNEGSKA (reference sequence). The V gene lost 3 bases and the J gene lost 9 bases, with 15 bases spanning the gap. There are 13 residues in the CDR3. The CDR3 here is CSARRRGLREQFF. The CDR3 nucleotides read TGCAGTGCTAGGAGGAGGGGGCTGCGTGAGCAGTTCTTC.